A selection of T cell receptor beta chains follows, all from one sample in a study of preoperative IRX-2 immunotherapy in early breast cancer. The protocol was immunoSEQ multiplex PCR, while the TCRdb copy is restricted to in-frame clones and leaves out a portion. Of about 98,000 clones listed, roughly 90% are singletons. Sequencing used tumor tissue, obtained after IRX-2 immunotherapy. These receptors came from a human donor with breast cancer. Both conserved end residues are part of each CDR3. D genes are given only for firm matches. The size entry is marked missing in some rows and otherwise reads once, few, many or a size class.

>TRBV11-3|TRBJ2-1|TRBD2|-
CASSPGTSGLNEQFF
TGTGCCAGCAGCCCCGGGACTAGCGGACTCAATGAGCAGTTCTTC
>TRBV19|TRBJ2-7|-|-
CASSPPGEQYF
TGTGCCAGTAGTCCCCCCGGGGAGCAGTACTTC
>TRBV11-1|TRBJ1-1|TRBD1|-
CASSFWDRETEAFF
TGTGCCAGCAGCTTCTGGGACAGGGAAACTGAAGCTTTCTTT
>TRBV7-7|TRBJ2-7|-|once
CASSHPPNSDEQYF
TGTGCCAGCAGCCACCCGCCGAACTCGGACGAGCAGTACTTC
>TRBV19|TRBJ1-6|-|-
CASSSGQWVARTHDSPLHF
TGTGCCAGTAGTAGTGGCCAGTGGGTCGCCCGGACTCATGATTCACCCCTCCACTTT
>TRBV15|TRBJ2-1|-|-
CATSRKDSFNEQFF
TGTGCCACCAGCAGGAAGGACAGTTTCAATGAGCAGTTCTTC
>TRBV6-8|TRBJ1-1|-|-
CASSIAGANTEAFF
TGTGCCAGCAGTATAGCCGGGGCTAACACTGAAGCTTTCTTT
>TRBV10-2|TRBJ2-3|-|-
CASSQITDTQYF
TGCGCCAGCAGCCAGATCACAGATACGCAGTATTTT
>TRBV19|TRBJ1-2|TRBD1|-
CASSPGQTYPSENGYTF
TGTGCCAGTAGTCCGGGACAGACCTATCCCTCTGAGAATGGCTACACCTTC
>TRBV6-4|TRBJ2-1|TRBD2|once
CASSYRRGGHNEQFF
TGTGCCAGCAGTTACCGGCGCGGGGGACACAATGAGCAGTTCTTC
>TRBV30|TRBJ2-2|TRBD2|-
CALQAGDTGELFF
TGTGCCTTACAGGCGGGGGACACCGGGGAGCTGTTTTTT
>TRBV5-1|TRBJ2-3|TRBD2|once
CASSLAVAGGDTDTQYF
TGCGCCAGCAGCTTGGCAGTAGCGGGAGGTGACACAGATACGCAGTATTTT
>TRBV5-1|TRBJ2-1|-|-
CASSTEGSPGNEQFF
TGCGCCAGCAGCACCGAAGGTTCTCCCGGGAATGAGCAGTTCTTC
>TRBV30|TRBJ1-1|-|-
CAWSAFILGEAFF
TGTGCCTGGAGTGCATTCATTCTGGGGGAAGCTTTCTTT
>TRBV5-1|TRBJ2-7|TRBD1|-
CASSLTITTTGSHEQYF
TGCGCCAGCAGCTTGACCATCACGACGACAGGGAGCCACGAGCAGTACTTC
>TRBV7-4|TRBJ1-5|TRBD1|-
CASTLEAGGVSQPQHF
TGTGCCAGCACCCTAGAGGCAGGGGGCGTTAGCCAGCCCCAGCATTTT
>TRBV14|TRBJ1-2|-|few
CTSSQNLGYKGYTF
TGTACCAGCAGCCAAAATCTCGGATATAAAGGCTACACCTTC
>TRBV6-8|TRBJ1-1|-|once
CASSYSPGGQMNTEAFF
TGTGCCAGCAGTTACTCACCGGGGGGGCAAATGAACACTGAAGCTTTCTTT
>TRBV19|TRBJ1-5|-|-
CASSWSREGNQPQHF
TGTGCCAGTAGTTGGAGCCGGGAGGGCAATCAGCCCCAGCATTTT
>TRBV19|TRBJ1-2|-|-
CASSGDGANYGYTF
TGTGCCAGTAGTGGGGACGGGGCTAACTATGGCTACACCTTC
>TRBV28|TRBJ2-7|-|-
CASSFQDRLGSYEQYF
TGTGCCAGCAGTTTCCAAGACAGGTTGGGGTCCTACGAGCAGTACTTC
>TRBV19|TRBJ1-5|-|-
CASSPSDGNQPQHF
TGTGCCAGTAGTCCGTCGGACGGGAATCAGCCCCAGCATTTT
>TRBV6-8|TRBJ1-5|TRBD1|once
CASTRDSNQPQHF
TGTGCCAGCACCCGGGACAGCAATCAACCCCAGCATTTT
>TRBV6-8|TRBJ2-3|TRBD1|-
CASSYGTGDTDTQYF
TGTGCCAGCAGTTACGGGACAGGGGACACAGATACGCAGTATTTT
>TRBV6-8|TRBJ2-3|-|-
CASSSRLADTQYF
TGTGCCAGCAGTTCGCGTTTAGCAGATACGCAGTATTTT
>TRBV19|TRBJ2-2|-|-
CASRDVNTGELFF
TGTGCCAGTAGGGACGTCAACACCGGGGAGCTGTTTTTT
>TRBV6-8|TRBJ2-3|-|-
CASSYSIRDTQYF
TGTGCCAGCAGTTACTCGATAAGGGATACGCAGTATTTT
>TRBV15|TRBJ2-3|TRBD2|-
CATSRVLAGNTDTQYF
TGTGCCACCAGCAGAGTTCTAGCGGGGAACACAGATACGCAGTATTTT
>TRBV11-3|TRBJ1-5|-|-
CASSLGGTNQPQHF
TGTGCCAGCAGCTTAGGAGGAACAAATCAGCCCCAGCATTTT
>TRBV6-8|TRBJ1-5|TRBD1|-
CASRRSGTGATDRNQPQHF
TGTGCCAGCAGACGTTCCGGGACAGGGGCTACCGATAGGAATCAGCCCCAGCATTTT
>TRBV5-1|TRBJ2-3|-|once
CASSLVSRSTDTQYF
TGCGCCAGCAGCTTGGTTTCCAGGAGCACAGATACGCAGTATTTT
>TRBV14|TRBJ1-6|-|once
CASSQKRLSPLHF
TGTGCCAGCAGCCAAAAGCGCCTCTCACCCCTCCACTTT
>TRBV10-3|TRBJ1-4|-|-
CAISESRGEKLFF
TGTGCCATCAGTGAGTCCCGAGGGGAAAAACTGTTTTTT
>TRBV19|TRBJ1-1|TRBD1|-
CASSAVLGQGWSEAFF
TGTGCCAGTAGCGCGGTATTGGGACAGGGGTGGTCTGAAGCTTTCTTT
>TRBV28|TRBJ2-5|-|-
CASRWGVRETQYF
TGTGCCAGCAGGTGGGGGGTCAGGGAGACCCAGTACTTC
>TRBV5-1|TRBJ1-6|-|-
CASSLDILNSPLHF
TGCGCCAGCAGCTTGGATATTTTGAATTCACCCCTCCACTTT
>TRBV5-1|TRBJ1-1|TRBD1|-
CASSGGQGSMNTEAFF
TGCGCCAGCAGCGGAGGACAGGGTAGCATGAACACTGAAGCTTTCTTT
>TRBV29-1|TRBJ1-2|-|-
CSVRIGEIYGYTF
TGCAGCGTTCGGATAGGGGAGATATATGGCTACACCTTC